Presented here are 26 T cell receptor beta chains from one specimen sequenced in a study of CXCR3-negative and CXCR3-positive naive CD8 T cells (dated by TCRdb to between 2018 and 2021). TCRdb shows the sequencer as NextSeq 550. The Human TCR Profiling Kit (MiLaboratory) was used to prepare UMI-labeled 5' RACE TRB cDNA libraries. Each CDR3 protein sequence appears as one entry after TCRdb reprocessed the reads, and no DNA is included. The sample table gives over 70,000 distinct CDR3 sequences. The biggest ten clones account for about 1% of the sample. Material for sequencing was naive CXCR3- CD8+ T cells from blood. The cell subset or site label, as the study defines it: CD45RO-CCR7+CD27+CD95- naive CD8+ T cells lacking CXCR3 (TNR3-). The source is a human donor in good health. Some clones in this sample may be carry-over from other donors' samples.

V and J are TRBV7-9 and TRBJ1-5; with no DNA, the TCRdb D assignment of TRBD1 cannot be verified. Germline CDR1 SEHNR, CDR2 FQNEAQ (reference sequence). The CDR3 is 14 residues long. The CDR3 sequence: CASSPSDRGQPQHF.

CDR3 region: CASSFGQGPYNEQFF. The rearrangement links TRBV5-1 to TRBJ2-1; TCRdb proposes TRBD1, but this gene call is untestable without DNA. The CDR3 has 15 residues. The germline V gene encodes CDR1 SGHRS and CDR2 YFSETQ.

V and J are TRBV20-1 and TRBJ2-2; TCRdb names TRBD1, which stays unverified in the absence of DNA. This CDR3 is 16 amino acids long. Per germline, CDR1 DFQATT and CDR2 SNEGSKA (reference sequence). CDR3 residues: CSARSGQGFDTGELFF.

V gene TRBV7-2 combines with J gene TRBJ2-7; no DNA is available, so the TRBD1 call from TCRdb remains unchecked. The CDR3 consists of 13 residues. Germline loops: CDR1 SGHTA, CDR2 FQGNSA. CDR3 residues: CASSSPLGGEQYF.

The CDR3: CASSFGGEEQFF. V is TRBV12-3 or TRBV12-4 and J is TRBJ2-1; TCRdb names TRBD2, which stays unverified in the absence of DNA. The CDR3 has 12 amino acids.

The CDR3 loop reads CSVQIRTDLPEAFF. The J gene is TRBJ1-1, the V gene TRBV29-1. CDR3 length: 14 residues. Looked up from germline, CDR1 is SQVTM and CDR2 is ANQGSEA.

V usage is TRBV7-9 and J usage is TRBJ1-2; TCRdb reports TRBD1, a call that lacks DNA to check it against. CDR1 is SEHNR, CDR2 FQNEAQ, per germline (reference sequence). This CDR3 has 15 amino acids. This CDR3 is CASGTSETGAYGYTF.

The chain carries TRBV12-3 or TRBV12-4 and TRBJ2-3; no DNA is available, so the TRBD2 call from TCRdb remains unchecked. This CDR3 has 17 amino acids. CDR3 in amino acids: CASSLGFGLAGTDTQYF.

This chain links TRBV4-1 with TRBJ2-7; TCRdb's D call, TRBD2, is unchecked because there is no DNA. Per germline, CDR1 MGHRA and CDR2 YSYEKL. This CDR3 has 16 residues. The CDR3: CASSQSSLAASYEQYF.

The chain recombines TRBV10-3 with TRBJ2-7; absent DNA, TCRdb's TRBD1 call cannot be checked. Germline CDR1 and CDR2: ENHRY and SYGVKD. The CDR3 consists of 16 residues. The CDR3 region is CAISERGDSDYYEQYF.

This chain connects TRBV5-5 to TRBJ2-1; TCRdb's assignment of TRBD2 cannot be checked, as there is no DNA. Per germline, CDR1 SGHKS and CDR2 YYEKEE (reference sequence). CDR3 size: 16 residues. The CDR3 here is CASSWGLALSYNEKFF.

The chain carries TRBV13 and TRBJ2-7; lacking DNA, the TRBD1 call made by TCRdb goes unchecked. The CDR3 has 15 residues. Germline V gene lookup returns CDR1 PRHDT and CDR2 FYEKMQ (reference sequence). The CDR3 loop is CASSSEGVSSYEQYF.

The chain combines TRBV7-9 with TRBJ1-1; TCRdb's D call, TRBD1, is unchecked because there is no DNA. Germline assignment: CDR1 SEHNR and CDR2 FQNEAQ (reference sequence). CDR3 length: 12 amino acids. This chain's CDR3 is CASSLLGVEAFF.

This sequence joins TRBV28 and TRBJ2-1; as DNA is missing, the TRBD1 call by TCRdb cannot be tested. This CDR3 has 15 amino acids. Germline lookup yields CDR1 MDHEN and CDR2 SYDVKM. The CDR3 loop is CASSSSDSPGNEQFF.

CDR3 sequence: CSVRGAGPYQPQHF. The J gene is TRBJ1-5, the V gene TRBV29-1; TCRdb selects TRBD1, and the lack of DNA leaves this call unchecked. This CDR3 spans 14 amino acids. Germline lookup yields CDR1 SQVTM and CDR2 ANQGSEA.

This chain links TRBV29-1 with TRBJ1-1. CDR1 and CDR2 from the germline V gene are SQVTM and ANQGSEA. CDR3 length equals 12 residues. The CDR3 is CSVTTPNTEAFF.

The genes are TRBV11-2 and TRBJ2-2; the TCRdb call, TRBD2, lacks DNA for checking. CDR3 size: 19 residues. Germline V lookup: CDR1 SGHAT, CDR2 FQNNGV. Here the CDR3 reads CASSSPTSGGGPSTGELFF.

The CDR3 region is CASSLEYAGAQVSYEQYF. The J gene is TRBJ2-7, the V gene TRBV5-1; TCRdb indicates TRBD1, and absent DNA this call remains unverified. Germline V gene data show CDR1 as SGHRS and CDR2 as YFSETQ. The CDR3 loop spans 18 amino acids.

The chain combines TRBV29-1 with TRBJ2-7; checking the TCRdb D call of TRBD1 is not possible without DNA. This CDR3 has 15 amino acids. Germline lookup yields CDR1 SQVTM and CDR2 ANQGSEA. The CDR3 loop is CSVEDPGQGNDEQYF.

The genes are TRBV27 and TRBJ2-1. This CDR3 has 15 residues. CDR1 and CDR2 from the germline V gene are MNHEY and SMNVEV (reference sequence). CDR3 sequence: CASSADGSSYNEQFF.

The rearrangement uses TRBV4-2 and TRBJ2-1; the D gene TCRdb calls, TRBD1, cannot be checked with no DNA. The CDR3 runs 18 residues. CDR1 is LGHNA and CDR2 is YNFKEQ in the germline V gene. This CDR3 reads CASSQDPDPATLYNEQFF.

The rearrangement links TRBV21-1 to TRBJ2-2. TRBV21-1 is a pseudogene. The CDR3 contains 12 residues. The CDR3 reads CASSTYPGELFF.

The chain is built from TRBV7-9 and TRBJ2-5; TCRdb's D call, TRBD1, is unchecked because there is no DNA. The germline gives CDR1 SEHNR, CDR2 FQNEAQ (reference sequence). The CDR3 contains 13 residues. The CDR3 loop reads CASSPPGGETQYF. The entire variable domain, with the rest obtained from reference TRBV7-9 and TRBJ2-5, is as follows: DTGVSQNPRHKITKRGQNVTFRCDPISEHNRLYWYRQTLGQGPEFLTYFQNEAQLEKSRLLSDRFSAERPKGSFSTLEIQRTEQGDSAMYLCASSPPGGETQYFGPGTRLLVL.

This chain's CDR3 is CASSYYGGGEQFF. The chain carries TRBV6-2 or TRBV6-3 and TRBJ2-1; TCRdb outputs TRBD1, but without DNA this stays unchecked. Germline CDR1 MNHEY, CDR2 SVGEGT. The CDR3 is made up of 13 amino acids.

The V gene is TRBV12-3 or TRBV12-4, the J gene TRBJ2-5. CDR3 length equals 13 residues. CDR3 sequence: CASSFGPSETQYF.

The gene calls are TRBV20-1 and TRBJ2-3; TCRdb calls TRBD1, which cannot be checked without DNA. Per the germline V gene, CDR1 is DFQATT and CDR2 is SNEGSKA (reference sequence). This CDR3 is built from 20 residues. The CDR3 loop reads CSARDPRDSPVTRSTDTQYF.